The 27 T cell receptor beta chains reported below all come from one sample, sequenced in a study of shared clonotypes between healthy human individuals. TCRdb's copy holds only in-frame clones and misses some; the assay was immunoSEQ multiplex PCR. The table has roughly 1 million clones, around 82% seen once. Material: memory CD4+ T cells from PBMCs. Sample subset: CD45RA-negative fraction. These TCRs come from a young man in good health. Some clones in this sample may be carry-over from other donors' samples.

The chain carries TRBV29-1 and TRBJ2-7, with TRBD2 identical over 8 bases. CDR3 length: 12 amino acids. Germline-derived CDR1 and CDR2 are SQVTM and ANQGSEA. The DNA for the CDR3 is TGCAGTATCCGGGGGGGCACCTACGAGCAGTACTTC. It specifies CSIRGGTYEQYF.

The chain has TRBV18 and TRBJ1-6; no reliable D call. V was clipped by 5 bases and J by 0 bases, with 14 bases between them. CDR1 is KGHSH, CDR2 LQKENI, per germline. The CDR3 spans 17 residues. The CDR3 DNA reads as TGTGCCAGCTCAACCGAGGCCTGGAGCTCCTATAATTCACCCCTCCACTTT. Translating it yields CASSTEAWSSYNSPLHF.

This clone has ten or more counts. CDR3 sequence: CASSELDLSGNTIYF. The CDR3 DNA sequence: TGTGCCAGCAGTGAATTGGATCTCTCTGGAAACACCATATATTTT. The chain combines TRBV6-1 with TRBJ1-3; D is ambiguous. V shed 2 bases and J shed 0 bases, with 8 bases lying between them. Per germline, CDR1 MNHNS and CDR2 SASEGT. The CDR3 consists of 15 residues.

This chain uses TRBV5-4 with TRBJ2-3; 8 nucleotides align to TRBD1. With 4 bases clipped from V and 3 bases from J, the junction kept 10 bases outside the gene matches. The germline gives CDR1 SGHNT, CDR2 YYREEE (reference sequence). CDR3 size: 16 residues. The CDR3 loop is CASSLGQGTRTDTQYF. The CDR3 bases are TGTGCCAGCAGCCTCGGACAGGGAACTAGGACAGATACGCAGTATTTT.

This clone is a singleton in its sample. The CDR3 sequence is CASSLSGSYTGELFF. The CDR3 nucleotides are TGTGCCAGCAGTTTATCGGGCAGTTACACCGGGGAGCTGTTTTTT. The chain employs TRBV27 and TRBJ2-2; D unresolved. Trimming stripped 0 bases from V and 3 bases from J, with 8 bases between. CDR1 MNHEY and CDR2 SMNVEV come from the germline V gene (reference sequence). The CDR3 is 15 amino acids.

The genes are TRBV10-3 and TRBJ1-5; D unclear. V lost 3 bases and J 1 base, leaving 7 bases between the germline ends. This CDR3 is 14 amino acids long. Germline V gene sequence: CDR1 ENHRY, CDR2 SYGVKD. CDR3 sequence: CAISDGDSNQPQHF. The CDR3 DNA is TGTGCCATCAGTGACGGAGACAGCAATCAGCCCCAGCATTTT.

This chain joins TRBV11-2 and TRBJ1-1; D remains unclear. Trimming left V 5 bases short and J 7 bases short, with 11 bases between. The CDR3 has 12 amino acids. Germline values: CDR1 SGHAT, CDR2 FQNNGV. The CDR3 coding sequence is TGTGCCAGCAGCCCGAGTCAGATTGAAGCTTTCTTT. Its protein is CASSPSQIEAFF.

Points on this clone: Other DNA sequences of this sample code for an identical CDR3. This chain links TRBV5-6 with TRBJ1-4; no reliable D call. Trimming removed 2 bases at V and 0 bases at J, with 5 bases between. This CDR3 contains 14 residues. The germline CDR1 and CDR2 sequences are SGHDT and YYEEEE. CDR3 in amino acids: CASSLPATNEKLFF. DNA for the CDR3: TGTGCCAGCAGCTTACCGGCAACTAATGAAAAACTGTTTTTT. The full variable domain, with the rest looked up from reference TRBV5-6 and TRBJ1-4, is DAGVTQSPTHLIKTRGQQVTLRCSPKSGHDTVSWYQQALGQGPQFIFQYYEEEERQRGNFPDRFSGHQFPNYSSELNVNALLLGDSALYLCASSLPATNEKLFFGSGTQLSVL.

The V and J genes are TRBV29-1 and TRBJ2-2; D gene uncertain. The germline gives CDR1 SQVTM, CDR2 ANQGSEA. The CDR3 totals 12 residues. The ends were cut back, 5 bases at V and 3 bases at J, with 7 bases in the middle. The CDR3 is CSVRGHTGELFF. In DNA, the CDR3 is TGCAGCGTTAGAGGCCACACCGGGGAGCTGTTTTTT.

The chain has TRBV7-9 and TRBJ2-7; TRBD2 aligns across 8 bases. The CDR3 loop spans 15 amino acids. After removal of 0 bases from V and 2 bases from J, the junction contained 3 bases not matched to a gene. Germline values: CDR1 SEHNR, CDR2 FQNEAQ (reference sequence). CDR3 protein: CASSLAREGTYEQYF. CDR3 nucleotides: TGTGCCAGCAGCTTAGCCCGGGAGGGCACCTACGAGCAGTACTTC. Looking up the rest from reference TRBV7-9 and TRBJ2-7 gives the full variable domain: DTGVSQNPRHKITKRGQNVTFRCDPISEHNRLYWYRQTLGQGPEFLTYFQNEAQLEKSRLLSDRFSAERPKGSFSTLEIQRTEQGDSAMYLCASSLAREGTYEQYFGPGTRLTVT.

The chain couples TRBV4-1 to TRBJ1-1; no reliable D call. The V end lost 0 bases, the J end lost 6 bases, and 17 bases lay between the germline ends. The germline V gene encodes CDR1 MGHRA and CDR2 YSYEKL. CDR3 length: 16 amino acids. The DNA of the CDR3 is TGCGCCAGCAGCCAAGAAGGATACGGGCGTGTCCCTGAAGCTTTCTTT. Its translation is CASSQEGYGRVPEAFF.

The rearrangement links TRBV5-1 to TRBJ2-7; 9 nucleotides agree with TRBD2. CDR3 length: 13 amino acids. Germline lookup yields CDR1 SGHRS and CDR2 YFSETQ. V lost 4 bases, J lost 6 bases, and 5 bases stayed unmatched. The CDR3 loop is CASSGGTSTEQYF. The DNA of the CDR3 is TGCGCCAGCAGCGGCGGGACTAGCACCGAGCAGTACTTC.

This chain uses TRBV5-6 with TRBJ1-2; 12 nucleotides match TRBD1. Trimming cost V 1 base and J 8 bases; bases outside gene matches: 9. Germline V gene data show CDR1 as SGHDT and CDR2 as YYEEEE. This CDR3 has 16 residues. The CDR3 DNA sequence: TGTGCCAGCAGCTTGCTTCGGGACAGGGGGCTGCAAGGCTACACCTTC. Its protein is CASSLLRDRGLQGYTF.

The DNA for the CDR3 is TGTGCCAGTACCAACAACAGGGGGTCGAACACCGGGGAGCTGTTTTTT. It translates to CASTNNRGSNTGELFF. The chain carries TRBV19 and TRBJ2-2, with 8 bases that match TRBD1. The ends lost 7 bases at V and 0 bases at J; junction bases unmatched: 7. The germline V gene encodes CDR1 LNHDA and CDR2 SQIVND (reference sequence). The CDR3 spans 16 residues.

The chain combines TRBV28 with TRBJ1-1; TRBD1 agrees at 9 bases. In germline, CDR1 is MDHEN, CDR2 SYDVKM. CDR3 size: 14 residues. The J segment lost 10 bases and the V segment lost 5 bases, leaving 11 bases of the junction unmatched. CDR3 protein: CASSINTGGGSAFF. The CDR3 DNA reads TGTGCCAGCAGTATCAACACAGGGGGCGGGTCAGCTTTCTTT. Full variable domain (rest looked up from reference TRBV28 and TRBJ1-1): DVKVTQSSRYLVKRTGEKVFLECVQDMDHENMFWYRQDPGLGLRLIYFSYDVKMKEKGDIPEGYSVSREKKERFSLILESASTNQTSMYLCASSINTGGGSAFFGQGTRLTVV.

The genes are TRBV6-1 and TRBJ1-3, with 8 bases lining up with TRBD1. This CDR3 spans 14 amino acids. The germline gives CDR1 MNHNS, CDR2 SASEGT. Trimming at V came to 6 bases and at J to 3 bases, leaving 4 bases not matched to a gene. CDR3 sequence reads: CASRWTGSGNTIYF. Written as DNA, the CDR3 is TGTGCCAGCAGATGGACAGGGAGTGGAAACACCATATATTTT.

The chain links TRBV6-5 to TRBJ1-1, with D maybe TRBD1 (5 bases). The CDR3 is made up of 15 amino acids. Looked up from germline, CDR1 is MNHEY and CDR2 is SVGAGI. V lost 0 bases and J 4 bases, leaving 12 bases between the germline ends. CDR3 DNA sequence: TGTGCCAGCAGTTACTCGCCGGGGCGCGGCACTGAAGCTTTCTTT. Translating gives CASSYSPGRGTEAFF.

This clone was found once. The rearrangement uses TRBV6-5 and TRBJ2-2, with 9 bases matching TRBD2. The CDR3 contains 15 residues. The V segment lost 8 bases and the J segment 7 bases; nucleotides outside the gene matches: 11. The germline V gene has CDR1 MNHEY and CDR2 SVGAGI. CDR3 region: CASRRREGHGGELFF. CDR3 coding DNA: TGTGCCAGCCGCCGGCGGGAGGGCCATGGCGGGGAGCTGTTTTTT.

This sequence joins TRBV4-2 and TRBJ2-7; 9 bases are shared with TRBD2. The germline gives CDR1 LGHNA, CDR2 YNFKEQ. The CDR3 runs 19 residues. Unmatched junction bases numbered 20, after V lost 5 bases and J lost 3 bases. DNA of the CDR3: TGTGCCAGCAGCAAAGCCGGAGGAGGTAGCGGGAGTTCCATCTACGAGCAGTACTTC. Its protein is CASSKAGGGSGSSIYEQYF.

The chain recombines TRBV28 with TRBJ2-3, with TRBD2 identical over 10 bases. In germline, CDR1 is MDHEN, CDR2 SYDVKM. J lost 2 bases, V lost 4 bases, and 6 bases had no gene match. CDR3 length: 16 residues. CDR3: CASSSSAGGDTDTQYF. The CDR3 coding sequence is TGTGCCAGCAGTTCTTCAGCGGGAGGGGACACAGATACGCAGTATTTT. The whole variable domain, remainder taken from reference TRBV28 and TRBJ2-3, is DVKVTQSSRYLVKRTGEKVFLECVQDMDHENMFWYRQDPGLGLRLIYFSYDVKMKEKGDIPEGYSVSREKKERFSLILESASTNQTSMYLCASSSSAGGDTDTQYFGPGTRLTVL.

This clone was picked up many times. This CDR3 is also generated by other DNA sequences in the sample. The genes are TRBV5-1 and TRBJ1-1, with D possibly TRBD1 on 6 matching bases. This CDR3 comprises 14 residues. Germline loops: CDR1 SGHRS, CDR2 YFSETQ. Trimming cost V 0 bases and J 0 bases, with 6 bases left between them. CDR3 sequence (DNA): TGCGCCAGCAGCTTGGACAGGGTGAACACTGAAGCTTTCTTT. Translated: CASSLDRVNTEAFF.

The chain joins TRBV7-9 to TRBJ1-1; D gene uncertain. There are 13 residues in the CDR3. Per the germline V gene, CDR1 is SEHNR and CDR2 is FQNEAQ (reference sequence). Trimming removed 3 bases from V and 3 bases from J, with 8 bases in between. The CDR3 DNA sequence: TGTGCCAGCAGCTTGGCCCCGGACACTGAAGCTTTCTTT. Its translation is CASSLAPDTEAFF.

The chain uses TRBV7-6 and TRBJ2-1; TRBD2 matches 8 bases. The trim removed 4 bases at V and 4 bases at J, leaving 9 bases unmatched. The CDR3 runs 16 residues. The germline gives CDR1 SGHVS, CDR2 FNYEAQ. This chain's CDR3 is CASSSTGLESYNEQFF. CDR3 coding DNA: TGTGCCAGCAGCTCTACGGGACTAGAGTCGTACAATGAGCAGTTCTTC. The complete variable domain, with remaining parts taken from reference TRBV7-6 and TRBJ2-1, reads GAGVSQSPRYKVTKRGQDVALRCDPISGHVSLYWYRQALGQGPEFLTYFNYEAQQDKSGLPNDRFSAERPEGSISTLTIQRTEQRDSAMYRCASSSTGLESYNEQFFGPGTRLTVL.

Remarks on this clone: Additional DNA sequences in this sample encode the identical CDR3. The genes are TRBV5-1 and TRBJ2-6; TRBD1 aligns across 9 bases. The CDR3 runs to 15 residues. V lost 4 bases to trimming and J lost 2 bases; unmatched junction nucleotides: 1. Germline loops: CDR1 SGHRS, CDR2 YFSETQ. The CDR3 loop reads CASSTGGAGANVLTF. CDR3 bases: TGCGCCAGCAGCACAGGGGGCGCTGGGGCCAACGTCCTGACTTTC.

V and J are TRBV20-1 and TRBJ2-1; D might be TRBD2 (6 bases). Looked up from germline, CDR1 is DFQATT and CDR2 is SNEGSKA (reference sequence). V lost 5 bases and J lost 15, with 14 bases in between. The CDR3 is made up of 10 amino acids. CDR3 nucleotides: TGCAGTGCTGGAAGACTAGTTCTGTTCTTC. It is translated as CSAGRLVLFF.

The genes are TRBV7-8 and TRBJ2-3; D is undetermined. There are 14 residues in the CDR3. CDR1 and CDR2 from the germline V gene are SGHVS and FQNEAQ. V dropped 3 bases and J dropped 3 bases, with 10 bases sitting between them. The CDR3 here is CASSLARATDTQYF. Written as DNA, the CDR3 is TGTGCCAGCAGCTTGGCTAGAGCGACAGATACGCAGTATTTT. The full variable domain, with the rest looked up from reference TRBV7-8 and TRBJ2-3, is GAGVSQSPRYKVAKRGQDVALRCDPISGHVSLFWYQQALGQGPEFLTYFQNEAQLDKSGLPSDRFFAERPEGSVSTLKIQRTQQEDSAVYLCASSLARATDTQYFGPGTRLTVL.

The chain carries TRBV7-3 and TRBJ2-6; D ambiguous. The CDR3 spans 16 residues. CDR1 and CDR2 from the germline V gene are SGHTA and FQGTGA. Trimming cost V 5 bases and J 0 bases, with 11 bases left between them. CDR3 residues: CASSPLGRSGANVLTF. In DNA form, the CDR3 reads TGTGCCAGCAGCCCCCTAGGGCGCTCTGGGGCCAACGTCCTGACTTTC.